This T cell receptor beta chain was identified in a study of cytomegalovirus exposure and HLA in healthy donors. Points from the study as a whole: Being productive about 90% or about 30% of the time was typical of most TCR beta V segments in an earlier analysis. Later findings reportedly placed an Asian-associated ancestry cluster below the approximately 630-donor mean for N-insertions. CMV serostatus stood as the only immune exposure information on hand.

Trimming cost V 3 bases and J 7 bases, with 14 bases left between them. CDR3 length: 15 residues. CDR1 is SGHRS and CDR2 is YFSETQ in the germline V gene. The PCR was carried out with 60 Vbeta primers and 13 Jbeta primers. Libraries were prepared by immunoSEQ multiplex PCR; TCRdb keeps only in-frame clonotypes and omits some of them. Among some 250,000 clones, around 81% were seen once, and the ten largest hold approximately 8.4%. Details on this clone: Its target is not known.

The origin of this receptor is a woman aged 60-75 years in good health and CMV-seropositive. This chain connects TRBV5-1 to TRBJ1-6; tentative D call: TRBD1 (5 bases). The sample was PBMCs. This chain's CDR3 is CASSYSRGNNSPLHF. CDR3 coding DNA: TGCGCCAGCAGCTATTCACGGGGGAACAATTCACCCCTCCACTTT.